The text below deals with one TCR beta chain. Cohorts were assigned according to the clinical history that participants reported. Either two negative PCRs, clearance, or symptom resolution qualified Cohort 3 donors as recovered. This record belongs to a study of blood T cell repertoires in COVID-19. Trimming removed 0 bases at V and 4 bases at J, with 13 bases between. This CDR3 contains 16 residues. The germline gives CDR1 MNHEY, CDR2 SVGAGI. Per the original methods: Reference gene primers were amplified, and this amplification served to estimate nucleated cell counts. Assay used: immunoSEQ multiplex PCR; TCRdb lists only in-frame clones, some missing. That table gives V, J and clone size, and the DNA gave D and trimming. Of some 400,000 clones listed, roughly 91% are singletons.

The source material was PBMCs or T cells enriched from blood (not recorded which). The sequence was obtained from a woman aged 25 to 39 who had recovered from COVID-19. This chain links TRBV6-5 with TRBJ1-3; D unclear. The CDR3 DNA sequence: TGTGCCAGCAGTTACTCTACTCTCCCGTTAGGAAACACCATATATTTT. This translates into CASSYSTLPLGNTIYF.